This T cell receptor beta chain was sequenced in a study of graft-versus-host responses after intestinal transplantation. Study at large: Induction with anti-thymocyte globulin, then tacrolimus and steroids for about 3 years, was given to all recipients. General study findings and limits: Declining HvG levels early post-transplant were linked to peak circulating GvH clone levels. Some GvH clones appeared in ileal mucosa or blood before recipient bone marrow.

The CDR3 has 15 amino acids. V was clipped by 4 bases and J by 2 bases; unmatched bases: 7. Germline CDR1 and CDR2: SGHRS and YFSETQ. Turning to this clone: The antigen is unknown.

The table came from immunoSEQ multiplex PCR; TCRdb's copy has only in-frame clones and leaves some out. The sample holds 80,000 to 100,000 clones, around 86% seen once. The V call is TRBV5-1, the J call TRBJ2-7, with 9 bases that match TRBD2. The sample in question was unstimulated CD8+ T cells sorted from spleen or lymph node cells, obtained before intestinal transplant. This clonotype was obtained from a human donor who received an intestinal transplant. The CDR3 DNA sequence: TGCGCCAGCAGCCTGACTAGCGGAGCCGCCTACGAGCAGTACTTC. It yields the protein CASSLTSGAAYEQYF.